A single sample gave rise to the 14 T cell receptor beta chains below, sequenced in a study of shared clonotypes between healthy human individuals. Produced via immunoSEQ multiplex PCR; TCRdb's table is partial and in-frame only. The table lists about 340,000 clones, roughly 80% of them singletons. Sequencing input: memory CD4+ T cells sorted from blood. Regarding subset: CD45RA-negative fraction. The receptors come from a young man in good health.

This clone was counted once. J is TRBJ2-5 and V is TRBV5-5; D gene ambiguous. The CDR3 consists of 16 residues. Germline V gives CDR1 SGHKS, CDR2 YYEKEE (reference sequence). The V and J ends lost 2 bases and 1 base respectively, with 15 bases between them. DNA of the CDR3: TGTGCCAGCAGCTTAGGGAAAGAAGGGCGCCAAGAGACCCAGTACTTC. Amino acids: CASSLGKEGRQETQYF.

The rearrangement uses TRBV6-1 and TRBJ2-1, with 7 bases lining up with TRBD1. This CDR3 spans 15 amino acids. Per the germline V gene, CDR1 is MNHNS and CDR2 is SASEGT. Losses at the gene ends were 5 bases for V and 1 base for J; bases not matched to a gene: 5. For the CDR3, the DNA is TGTGCCAGCAGTACCGACAGGGTATCCTACAATGAGCAGTTCTTC. It translates to CASSTDRVSYNEQFF.

The sample holds many counts of this clone. The chain carries TRBV15 and TRBJ2-1, with a tentative D call TRBD2 (5 bases). The V gene lost 0 bases and the J gene lost 2 bases, with 11 bases spanning the gap. The CDR3 covers 16 residues. CDR1 is LNHNV and CDR2 is YYDKDF in the germline V gene (reference sequence). CDR3 amino acids: CATSRDHRGTYNEQFF. The CDR3 coding sequence is TGTGCCACCAGCAGAGATCACCGAGGGACCTACAATGAGCAGTTCTTC.

This clone was seen more than once but under ten times. The chain couples TRBV7-2 to TRBJ1-1; perhaps TRBD1 as D (5 bases). Between the trimmed V and J ends, which lost 1 base and 1 base, there was a span of 10 bases. This CDR3 is built from 15 residues. The germline V gene encodes CDR1 SGHTA and CDR2 FQGNSA. CDR3 in amino acids: CASSLGAGRNTEAFF. CDR3 in DNA: TGTGCCAGCAGCTTAGGTGCAGGGCGGAACACTGAAGCTTTCTTT.

The chain is built from TRBV10-2 and TRBJ1-4; D remains unclear. Germline assignment: CDR1 WSHSY and CDR2 SAAADI. The CDR3 is 16 amino acids. Trimming removed 0 bases from V and 3 bases from J, with 11 bases in between. The CDR3 loop is CASSESSRLANEKLFF. The DNA of the CDR3 is TGCGCCAGCAGTGAGTCGAGTCGACTAGCTAATGAAAAACTGTTTTTT.

This clone was seen only a few times. This sequence joins TRBV30 and TRBJ2-2; the D call may be TRBD1 or TRBD2 (5 bases each). Germline lookup yields CDR1 GTSNPN and CDR2 SVGIG (reference sequence). Trimming cost V 2 bases and J 6 bases, with 7 bases left between them. The CDR3 is 12 residues long. The CDR3 sequence is CAWSLGAGELFF. The CDR3 region has the DNA TGTGCCTGGAGTTTGGGGGCCGGGGAGCTGTTTTTT. Looking up the rest from reference TRBV30 and TRBJ2-2 gives the full variable domain: SQTIHQWPATLVQPVGSPLSLECTVEGTSNPNLYWYRQAAGRGLQLLFYSVGIGQISSEVPQNLSASRPQDRQFILSSKKLLLSDSGFYLCAWSLGAGELFFGEGSRLTVL.

CDR3 protein: CASRGKQSNTGELFF. The CDR3, as DNA: TGTGCCAGTAGGGGCAAGCAATCGAACACCGGGGAGCTGTTTTTT. The V gene is TRBV19, the J gene TRBJ2-2, with no clear D. CDR1 is LNHDA and CDR2 is SQIVND in the germline V gene (reference sequence). The CDR3 runs to 15 residues. The V end lost 6 bases, the J end lost 0 bases, and 11 bases lay between the germline ends.

The chain employs TRBV9 and TRBJ2-7, with TRBD1 as a possible D gene (5 bases). This CDR3 is built from 17 residues. Germline-derived CDR1 and CDR2 are SGDLS and YYNGEE. The germline V and J ends were trimmed by 0 bases and 3 bases, with 19 bases remaining between them. CDR3 amino acids: CASSVGGDSKQNYEQYF. CDR3 sequence (DNA): TGTGCCAGCAGCGTAGGAGGCGACAGCAAGCAGAACTACGAGCAGTACTTC.

A remark on this clone: The same CDR3 arises from other DNA sequences in this sample as well. The rearrangement joins TRBV5-6 to TRBJ2-7; 8 bases are shared with TRBD2. CDR1 and CDR2 (germline): SGHDT, YYEEEE. The J segment lost 2 bases and the V segment lost 2 bases, leaving 3 bases of the junction unmatched. This CDR3 spans 14 amino acids. CDR3 DNA: TGTGCCAGCAGCTTCCCGGGACTAGCCTACGAGCAGTACTTC. Translation: CASSFPGLAYEQYF.

V and J are TRBV11-3 and TRBJ1-2; unclear D gene. The CDR3 is made up of 17 amino acids. Per germline, CDR1 SGHNT and CDR2 YENEEA. V dropped 2 bases and J dropped 4 bases, with 20 bases sitting between them. The CDR3 loop is CASSLSLASGPIYGYTF. DNA of the CDR3: TGTGCCAGCAGCTTAAGCTTAGCCTCCGGGCCGATCTATGGCTACACCTTC. Together with reference TRBV11-3 and TRBJ1-2, the CDR3 gives the full variable domain: EAGVVQSPRYKIIEKKQPVAFWCNPISGHNTLYWYLQNLGQGPELLIRYENEEAVDDSQLPKDRFSAERLKGVDSTLKIQPAELGDSAVYLCASSLSLASGPIYGYTFGSGTRLTVV.

The chain carries TRBV19 and TRBJ2-1; no reliable D call. CDR3 size: 15 residues. Germline V gene lookup returns CDR1 LNHDA and CDR2 SQIVND (reference sequence). V was shortened by 0 bases and J by 9 bases, with 15 bases between the two germline ends. The CDR3 bases are TGTGCCAGTAGTATAGATGACTGGGGAAATGTTGAGCAGTTCTTC. It is translated as CASSIDDWGNVEQFF.

The chain recombines TRBV6-6 with TRBJ2-3, with D possibly TRBD1 on 5 matching bases. Germline V CDR1 and CDR2: MNHNY, SVGAGI (reference sequence). V lost 6 bases, J lost 2 bases, and 9 bases lay in between. This CDR3 region has 13 residues. Here the CDR3 reads CASRRQNTDTQYF. CDR3 DNA sequence: TGTGCCAGCAGACGACAGAACACAGATACGCAGTATTTT.

This clone was detected only a few times. This sequence joins TRBV28 and TRBJ2-4, with 8 bases lining up with TRBD1. Germline CDR1 MDHEN, CDR2 SYDVKM. The CDR3 length is 15 residues. V dropped 3 bases and J dropped 6; count of bases not matched to a gene: 7. The CDR3, as DNA: TGTGCCAGCAGTTTTTTTAGCAGGGGGCGAAACATTCAGTACTTC. This sequence encodes CASSFFSRGRNIQYF.

The chain combines TRBV6-6 with TRBJ1-5; D perhaps matches TRBD1 (5 bases). Trimming took off 9 bases at V and 3 bases at J, with 15 bases between the two ends. The CDR3 sequence is 14 residues long. CDR1 is MNHNY, CDR2 SVGAGI, per germline (reference sequence). The CDR3 is CASALGGNNQPQHF. The CDR3 nucleotides read TGTGCCAGTGCCCTGGGGGGGAACAATCAGCCCCAGCATTTT.